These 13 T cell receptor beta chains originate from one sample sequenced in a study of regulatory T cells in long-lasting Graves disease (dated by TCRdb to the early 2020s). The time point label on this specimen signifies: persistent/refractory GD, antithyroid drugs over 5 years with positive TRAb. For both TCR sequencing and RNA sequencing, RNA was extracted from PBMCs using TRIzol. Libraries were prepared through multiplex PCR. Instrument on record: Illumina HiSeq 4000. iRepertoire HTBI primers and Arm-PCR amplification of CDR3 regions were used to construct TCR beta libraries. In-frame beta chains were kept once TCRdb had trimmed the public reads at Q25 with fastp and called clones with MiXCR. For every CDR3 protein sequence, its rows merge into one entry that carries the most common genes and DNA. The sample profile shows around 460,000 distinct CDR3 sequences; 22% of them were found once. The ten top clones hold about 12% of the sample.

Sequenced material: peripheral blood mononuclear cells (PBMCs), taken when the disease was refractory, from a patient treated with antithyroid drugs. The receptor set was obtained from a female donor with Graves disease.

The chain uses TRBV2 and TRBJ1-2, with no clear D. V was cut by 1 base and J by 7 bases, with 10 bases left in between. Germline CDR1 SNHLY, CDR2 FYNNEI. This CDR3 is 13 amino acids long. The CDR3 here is CASSEVEGGGYTF. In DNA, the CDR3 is TGTGCCAGCAGTGAAGTGGAGGGCGGTGGCTACACCTTC. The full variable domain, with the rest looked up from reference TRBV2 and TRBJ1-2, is EPEVTQTPSHQVTQMGQEVILRCVPISNHLYFYWYRQILGQKVEFLVSFYNNEISEKSEIFDDQFSVERPDGSNFTLKIRSTKLEDSAMYFCASSEVEGGGYTFGSGTRLTVV.

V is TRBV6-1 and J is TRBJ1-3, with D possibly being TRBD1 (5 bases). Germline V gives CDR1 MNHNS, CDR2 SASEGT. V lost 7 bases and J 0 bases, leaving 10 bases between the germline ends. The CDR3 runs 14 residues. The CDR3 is CASIWGRSGNTIYF. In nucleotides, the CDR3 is TGTGCCAGCATCTGGGGCCGCTCTGGAAACACCATATATTTT.

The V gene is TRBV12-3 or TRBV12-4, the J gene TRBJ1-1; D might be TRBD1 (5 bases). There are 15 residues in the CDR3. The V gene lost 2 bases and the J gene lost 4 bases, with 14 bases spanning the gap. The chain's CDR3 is CASSLFPRVSTEAFF. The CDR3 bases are TGTGCCAGCAGTTTATTTCCCAGGGTGTCCACTGAAGCTTTCTTT.

The CDR3 spells CASSKAGGGLPTKTDTQYF. DNA for the CDR3: TGTGCCAGCAGCAAGGCTGGGGGGGGCCTCCCTACAAAAACAGATACGCAGTATTTT. The chain is built from TRBV5-6 and TRBJ2-3; D perhaps matches TRBD2 (7 bases). Germline V gives CDR1 SGHDT, CDR2 YYEEEE. The CDR3 has 19 amino acids. The V end was cut by 4 bases, the J end by 3 bases, with 27 bases between.

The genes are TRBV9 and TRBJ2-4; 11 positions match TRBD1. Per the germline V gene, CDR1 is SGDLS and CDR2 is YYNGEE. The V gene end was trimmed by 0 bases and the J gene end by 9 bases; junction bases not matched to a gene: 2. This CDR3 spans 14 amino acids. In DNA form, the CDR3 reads TGTGCCAGCAGCGTAGGGACAGGGGGCAGCATTCAGTACTTC. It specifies CASSVGTGGSIQYF.

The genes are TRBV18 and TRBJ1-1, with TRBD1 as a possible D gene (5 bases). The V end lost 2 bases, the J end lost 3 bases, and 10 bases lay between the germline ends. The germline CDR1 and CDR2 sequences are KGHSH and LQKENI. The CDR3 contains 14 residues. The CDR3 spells CASSPSGTYTEAFF. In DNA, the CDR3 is TGTGCCAGCTCACCAAGTGGGACCTACACTGAAGCTTTCTTT.

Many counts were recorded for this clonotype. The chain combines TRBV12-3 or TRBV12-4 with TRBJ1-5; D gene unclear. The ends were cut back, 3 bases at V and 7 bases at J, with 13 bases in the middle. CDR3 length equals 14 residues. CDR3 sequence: CASSFGVFGQPQHF. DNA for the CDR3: TGTGCCAGCAGTTTTGGGGTCTTTGGGCAGCCCCAGCATTTT.

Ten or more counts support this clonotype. DNA for the CDR3: TGTGCCAGCAGCTTTAGTGGAAATTCACCCCTCCACTTT. It codes for CASSFSGNSPLHF. The chain uses TRBV11-1 and TRBJ1-6; D is unclear. The V end lost 3 bases, the J end lost 7 bases, and 7 bases lay between the germline ends. Germline V CDR1 and CDR2: SGHAT, FQDESV (reference sequence). The CDR3 extends over 13 amino acids.

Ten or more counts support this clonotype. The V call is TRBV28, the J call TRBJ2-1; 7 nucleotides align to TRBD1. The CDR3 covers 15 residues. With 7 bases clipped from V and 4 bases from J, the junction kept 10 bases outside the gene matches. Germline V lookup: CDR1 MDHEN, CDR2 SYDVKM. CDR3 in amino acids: CASTLLWDSYNEQFF. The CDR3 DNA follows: TGTGCCAGCACCCTCCTATGGGACAGTTACAATGAGCAGTTCTTC.

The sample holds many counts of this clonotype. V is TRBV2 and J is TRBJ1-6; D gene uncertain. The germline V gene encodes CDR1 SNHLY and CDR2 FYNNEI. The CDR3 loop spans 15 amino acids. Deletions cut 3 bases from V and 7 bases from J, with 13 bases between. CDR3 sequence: CASSDEGRVNSPLHF. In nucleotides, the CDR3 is TGTGCCAGCAGTGATGAGGGTCGAGTAAATTCACCCCTCCACTTT.

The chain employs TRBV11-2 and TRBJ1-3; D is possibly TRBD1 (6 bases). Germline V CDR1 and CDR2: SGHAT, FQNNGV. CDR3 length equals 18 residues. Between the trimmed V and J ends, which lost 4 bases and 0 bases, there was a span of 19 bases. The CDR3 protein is CASSSEGGGYRSGNTIYF. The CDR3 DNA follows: TGTGCCAGCAGCTCAGAGGGGGGGGGCTACCGCTCTGGAAACACCATATATTTT.

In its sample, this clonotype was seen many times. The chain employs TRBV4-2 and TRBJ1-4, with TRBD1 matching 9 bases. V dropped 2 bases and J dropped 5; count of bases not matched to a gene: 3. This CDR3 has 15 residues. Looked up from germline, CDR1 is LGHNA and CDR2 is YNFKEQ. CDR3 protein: CASSQIGTGNEKLFF. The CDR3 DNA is TGTGCCAGCAGCCAAATCGGGACAGGGAATGAAAAACTGTTTTTT.

CDR3 nucleotide sequence: TGTGCCAGCAGTTCGACAGGGGGTTTCTCTGGAAACACCATATATTTT. Encoded protein: CASSSTGGFSGNTIYF. This chain links TRBV6-5 with TRBJ1-3; 9 bases line up with TRBD1. J gave up 0 bases and V 4 bases, and 4 bases lay outside the gene matches. CDR3 length equals 16 residues. Germline loops: CDR1 MNHEY, CDR2 SVGAGI.